This record concerns one TCR beta chain sequence. Using immunoSEQ multiplex PCR, the repertoire was profiled, and TCRdb retains in-frame clones only, with some absent. The table lists roughly 220,000 clones, roughly 89% of them singletons. This CDR3 region has 13 residues. Germline values: CDR1 SGHRS, CDR2 YFSETQ. V lost 3 bases and J lost 2, with 8 bases in between. These data originate in a study of blood T cell repertoires in COVID-19. Clinical histories supplied by participants themselves formed the basis of cohort assignment. Someone with COVID-19 had been met by exposed participants within 2 weeks before study entry.

The chain is built from TRBV5-1 and TRBJ1-1, with D possibly TRBD1 on 5 matching bases. This clonotype was obtained from a man aged 25 to 40 who had been exposed to COVID-19. The sequenced sample consisted of PBMCs or T cells enriched from blood (not recorded which). The CDR3 sequence is CASSWGQNTEAFF. CDR3 nucleotide sequence: TGCGCCAGCAGCTGGGGCCAAAACACTGAAGCTTTCTTT.